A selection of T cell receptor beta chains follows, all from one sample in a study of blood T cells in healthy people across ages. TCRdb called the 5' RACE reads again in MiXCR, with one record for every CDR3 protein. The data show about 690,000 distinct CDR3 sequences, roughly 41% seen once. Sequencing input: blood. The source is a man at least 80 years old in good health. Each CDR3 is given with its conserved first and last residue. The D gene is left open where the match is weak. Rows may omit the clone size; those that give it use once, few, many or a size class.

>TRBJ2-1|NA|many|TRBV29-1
CSSLRYGRAEQFF
TGCAGCTCCCTAAGGTATGGGCGGGCAGAGCAGTTCTTC
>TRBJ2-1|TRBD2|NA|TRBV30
CAWSVNLRGANEQFF
TGTGCCTGGAGTGTAAATTTGCGGGGGGCCAATGAGCAGTTCTTC
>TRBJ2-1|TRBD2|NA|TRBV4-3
CASSQDWAGGRGLNEQFF
TGCGCCAGCAGCCAAGATTGGGCGGGAGGCCGGGGACTTAATGAGCAGTTCTTC
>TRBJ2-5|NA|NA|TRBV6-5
CASSVGTVRETQYF
TGTGCCAGCAGTGTAGGGACCGTACGAGAGACCCAGTACTTC
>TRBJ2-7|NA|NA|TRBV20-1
CSAREPRTYEQYF
TGCAGTGCTAGAGAACCCCGGACCTACGAGCAGTACTTC
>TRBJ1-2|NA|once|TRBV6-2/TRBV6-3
CASTTQDGGFYGYTF
TGTGCCAGCACCACCCAGGACGGGGGATTCTATGGCTACACCTTC
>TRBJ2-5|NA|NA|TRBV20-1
CSARLTSQETQYF
TGCAGTGCTAGACTGACATCCCAAGAGACCCAGTACTTC
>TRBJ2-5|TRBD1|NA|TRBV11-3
CASSPRTGPETQYF
TGTGCCAGCAGCCCCCGGACAGGGCCAGAGACCCAGTACTTC
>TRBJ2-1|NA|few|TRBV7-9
CASSLVGYEGTQFF
TGTGCCAGCAGCTTAGTGGGGTACGAGGGGACCCAGTTCTTC
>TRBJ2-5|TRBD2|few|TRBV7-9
CASTHSGGRRETQYF
TGTGCCAGCACCCATTCGGGGGGACGACGAGAGACCCAGTACTTC
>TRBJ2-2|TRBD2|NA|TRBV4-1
CASSQPSGGAPGELFF
TGCGCCAGCAGCCAACCTAGCGGGGGGGCCCCCGGGGAGCTGTTTTTT
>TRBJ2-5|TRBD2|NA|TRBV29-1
CSVERASGGAGGETQYF
TGCAGCGTTGAAAGGGCGAGCGGGGGGGCGGGAGGAGAGACCCAGTACTTC
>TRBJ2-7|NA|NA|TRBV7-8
CASSLARAQQYF
TGTGCCAGCAGCTTAGCGCGGGCACAGCAGTACTTC
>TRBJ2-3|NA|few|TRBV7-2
CASSLGSQGRVTQYF
TGTGCCAGCAGCTTAGGATCTCAGGGACGGGTTACGCAGTATTTT
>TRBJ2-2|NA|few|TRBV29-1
CSVAPWLAGAGELFF
TGCAGCGTTGCTCCATGGCTAGCTGGAGCCGGGGAGCTGTTTTTT
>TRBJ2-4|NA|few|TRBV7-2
CASSLVPERDIQYF
TGTGCCAGCAGCTTAGTCCCGGAGCGGGACATTCAGTACTTC
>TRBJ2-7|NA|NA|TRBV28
CASSPGGGGTYEQYF
TGTGCCAGCAGCCCCGGGGGAGGTGGAACCTACGAGCAGTACTTC
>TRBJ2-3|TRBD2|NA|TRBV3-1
CASSQLLAGGVFSTDTQYF
TGTGCCAGCAGCCAACTGCTAGCGGGGGGGGTGTTTAGCACAGATACGCAGTATTTT
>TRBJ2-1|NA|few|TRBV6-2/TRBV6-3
CASSYSEPLNEQFF
TGTGCCAGCAGTTACTCCGAGCCCCTCAATGAGCAGTTCTTC
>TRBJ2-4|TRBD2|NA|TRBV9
CASSVLAEATEKYF
TGTGCCAGCAGCGTACTAGCGGAGGCTACGGAGAAGTACTTC
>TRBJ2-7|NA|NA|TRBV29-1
CSVESGGDYEQYF
TGCAGCGTTGAATCAGGGGGGGACTACGAGCAGTACTTC
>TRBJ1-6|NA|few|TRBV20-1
CSASVSSYNSPLHF
TGCAGTGCTAGCGTGAGCTCCTATAATTCACCCCTCCACTTT
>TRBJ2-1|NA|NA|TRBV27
CASRGHNEQFF
TGTGCCAGCAGGGGACACAATGAGCAGTTCTTC
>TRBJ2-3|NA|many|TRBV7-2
CASSLAGRVDDTQYF
TGTGCCAGCAGCTTAGCGGGAAGGGTAGACGATACGCAGTATTTT
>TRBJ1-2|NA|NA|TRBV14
CASSQDGRDYGYTF
TGTGCCAGCAGCCAAGATGGCAGGGACTATGGCTACACCTTC
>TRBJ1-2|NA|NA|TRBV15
CATSRDVTGPYGYTF
TGTGCCACCAGCAGAGATGTCACAGGGCCCTATGGCTACACCTTC
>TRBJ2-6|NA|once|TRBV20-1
CSASSSGREGANVLTF
TGCAGTGCTAGTTCTTCAGGGCGCGAGGGGGCCAACGTCCTGACTTTC
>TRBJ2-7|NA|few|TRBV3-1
CASSRVEDEQYF
TGTGCCAGCAGCCGGGTCGAGGATGAGCAGTACTTC
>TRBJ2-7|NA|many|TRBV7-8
CASSLERLLPYEQYF
TGTGCCAGCAGCTTAGAGAGACTACTACCCTACGAGCAGTACTTC
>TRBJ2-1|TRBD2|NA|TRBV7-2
CASSLGGTSGGGEQFF
TGTGCCAGCAGCTTAGGGGGGACTAGCGGTGGGGGCGAGCAGTTCTTC
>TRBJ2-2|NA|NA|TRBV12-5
CASGLLAELFF
TGTGCTAGTGGTCTCTTAGCGGAGCTGTTTTTT
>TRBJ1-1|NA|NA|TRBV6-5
CASSYMVDTEAFF
TGTGCCAGCAGTTACATGGTTGACACTGAAGCTTTCTTT
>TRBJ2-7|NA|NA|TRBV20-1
CSATSGTVSYEQYF
TGCAGTGCTACATCCGGGACCGTCTCCTACGAGCAGTACTTC
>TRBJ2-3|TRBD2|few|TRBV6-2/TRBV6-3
CASRSGTSGRAITQYF
TGTGCCAGCAGATCCGGGACTAGCGGGAGGGCGATTACGCAGTATTTT
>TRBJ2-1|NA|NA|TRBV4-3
CASSQGNLGRGHYNEQFF
TGCGCCAGCAGCCAAGGGAATCTCGGTCGCGGGCACTACAATGAGCAGTTCTTC
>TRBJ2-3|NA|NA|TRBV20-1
CSATWRGQSSADTQYF
TGCAGTGCTACCTGGCGGGGGCAGTCTAGTGCAGATACGCAGTATTTT
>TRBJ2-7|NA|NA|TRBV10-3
CAISQPASSYEQYF
TGTGCCATCAGCCAACCCGCAAGCTCCTACGAGCAGTACTTC
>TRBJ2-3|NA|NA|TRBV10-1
CACSERTGGYTDTQYF
TGCGCCTGCAGTGAGCGGACGGGGGGCTACACAGATACGCAGTATTTT
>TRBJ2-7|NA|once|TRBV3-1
CASSQVVGLYEQYF
TGTGCCAGCAGCCAAGTGGTCGGCCTCTACGAGCAGTACTTC
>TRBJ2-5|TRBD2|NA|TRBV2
CASSELAGAQETRYF
TGTGCCAGCAGTGAACTAGCGGGGGCCCAAGAGACCCGGTACTTC
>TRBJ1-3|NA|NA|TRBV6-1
CASDRSNFGNTIYF
TGTGCCAGTGATCGAAGCAACTTTGGAAACACCATATATTTT
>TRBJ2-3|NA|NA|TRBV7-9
CASSLLERGTDTQYF
TGTGCCAGCAGCTTACTAGAAAGGGGCACAGATACGCAGTATTTT
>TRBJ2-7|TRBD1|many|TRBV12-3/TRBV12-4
CASSQNRGRSYNEQYF
TGTGCCAGCAGCCAGAACAGGGGGCGGTCCTACAATGAGCAGTACTTC
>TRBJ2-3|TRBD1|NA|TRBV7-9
CASHFFANRGSDTQYF
TGTGCCAGCCACTTTTTCGCGAACAGGGGGTCAGATACGCAGTATTTT
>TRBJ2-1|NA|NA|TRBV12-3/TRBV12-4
CASSFRETQFF
TGTGCCAGCAGTTTTCGGGAGACCCAGTTCTTC
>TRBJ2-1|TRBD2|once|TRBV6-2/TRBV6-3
CASSTPGLARNGRFF
TGTGCCAGCAGCACACCGGGACTAGCGAGGAATGGGCGGTTCTTC
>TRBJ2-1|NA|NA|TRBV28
CASSLRRTNEQFF
TGTGCCAGCAGTTTAAGGAGAACCAACGAGCAGTTCTTC
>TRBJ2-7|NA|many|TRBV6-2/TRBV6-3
CASSGVSYEQYF
TGTGCCAGCAGCGGCGTCTCCTACGAGCAGTACTTC
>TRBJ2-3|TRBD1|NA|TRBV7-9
CASSPRTGGADTQYF
TGTGCCAGCAGCCCCCGGACAGGGGGCGCCGATACGCAGTATTTT